Below, 26 T cell receptor beta chains from the same sample are listed, as sequenced in a study of blood T cell repertoires in COVID-19 (dated by TCRdb to 2020 to 2021). Libraries were prepared through the immunoSEQ multiplex PCR assay. In its TCRdb copy, this immuneACCESS table keeps in-frame sequences only and misses some clones. Where compared with another copy, unresolved V genes explain less than half of these, and the others have no known cause. This sample comprises about 140,000 clones, approximately 80% of them detected only once. The ten largest account for 1.5% to 2% of the sample. The sequenced sample consisted of PBMCs or T cells enriched from blood (not recorded which). These receptors all come from a young woman who had been exposed to COVID-19.

This clone was detected only a few times. The chain links TRBV28 to TRBJ2-7, with TRBD1 matching 8 bases. The CDR3 contains 14 residues. Germline CDR1 and CDR2: MDHEN and SYDVKM. Germline trimming cut 6 bases from V and 4 bases from J; bases unmatched to any gene: 8. This chain's CDR3 is CASRTDREFYEQYF. As DNA, the CDR3 is TGTGCCAGCAGAACGGACAGGGAGTTTTACGAGCAGTACTTC.

This clone was observed once. V gene TRBV27 combines with J gene TRBJ2-7; 7 bases are a match to TRBD2. In germline, CDR1 is MNHEY, CDR2 SMNVEV (reference sequence). Losses at the gene ends were 5 bases for V and 2 bases for J; bases not matched to a gene: 6. CDR3 length: 14 amino acids. The CDR3 DNA sequence: TGTGCCAGCAGTCCACTAGCGTACGCCTACGAGCAGTACTTC. Translated, it gives CASSPLAYAYEQYF.

This sequence joins TRBV10-3 and TRBJ1-5, with D perhaps matching TRBD1 (5 bases). With 7 bases removed from V and 6 bases from J, the gap between germline ends came to 16 bases. Per the germline V gene, CDR1 is ENHRY and CDR2 is SYGVKD. The CDR3 totals 14 residues. CDR3 coding DNA: TGTGCCATCACGGACCAGGGATTAGGTCAGCCCCAGCATTTT. It specifies CAITDQGLGQPQHF.

V usage is TRBV12-5 and J usage is TRBJ2-3, with a weak D call TRBD1 (5 bases). Deletions cut 6 bases from V and 2 bases from J, with 12 bases between. Germline lookup yields CDR1 LGHNT and CDR2 FRNRAP. CDR3 length: 14 amino acids. The CDR3 region has the DNA TGTGCTAGTGGGTCTCAGGGTTACACAGATACGCAGTATTTT. This sequence encodes CASGSQGYTDTQYF.

The gene calls are TRBV19 and TRBJ2-1, with TRBD2 identical over 13 bases. V gave up 4 bases and J gave up 6 bases; unmatched junction bases: 3. The CDR3 runs 15 residues. The V gene's germline CDR1 is LNHDA and CDR2 SQIVND (reference sequence). The DNA for the CDR3 is TGTGCCAGTAGTAGGACTAGCGGGAGTTCCAATGAGCAGTTCTTC. Encoded protein: CASSRTSGSSNEQFF.

This clone was seen a few times. The rearrangement links TRBV6-1 to TRBJ2-7; 8 nucleotides align to TRBD1. The germline V gene encodes CDR1 MNHNS and CDR2 SASEGT. The CDR3 loop spans 14 amino acids. With V trimmed by 2 bases and J by 5 bases, 5 bases remained unmatched. The CDR3 DNA is TGTGCCAGCAGTGAACCCAGGGGGCTGGACGAGCAGTACTTC. It specifies CASSEPRGLDEQYF.

This rearrangement joins TRBV18 to TRBJ1-5; no firm D call. From germline, CDR1 is KGHSH and CDR2 LQKENI. The CDR3 length is 14 residues. Trimming shortened V by 3 bases and J by 5 bases, and 11 bases separated the two germline ends. Written as DNA, the CDR3 is TGTGCCAGCTCACCTACGCCAGTTGATCAGCCCCAGCATTTT. Its translation is CASSPTPVDQPQHF.

This clone has a handful of counts. The rearrangement links TRBV7-8 to TRBJ1-5; 11 bases align to TRBD1. Germline V lookup: CDR1 SGHVS, CDR2 FQNEAQ. The V segment lost 3 bases and the J segment 8 bases; nucleotides outside the gene matches: 6. CDR3 length: 15 amino acids. CDR3 protein: CASSLGQGDVEPQHF. Written as DNA, the CDR3 is TGTGCCAGCAGCTTGGGACAGGGGGATGTGGAGCCCCAGCATTTT.

The chain recombines TRBV10-3 with TRBJ1-1; D gene uncertain. This CDR3 is built from 13 residues. Trimming cost V 2 bases and J 2 bases, with 6 bases left between them. Germline values: CDR1 ENHRY, CDR2 SYGVKD. CDR3 protein: CAISEELNTEAFF. CDR3 bases: TGTGCCATCAGTGAGGAGCTTAACACTGAAGCTTTCTTT.

This clone came up a few times. The V and J genes are TRBV28 and TRBJ1-1; D is unclear. The V gene lost 6 bases and the J gene lost 1 base, with 15 bases spanning the gap. Looked up from germline, CDR1 is MDHEN and CDR2 is SYDVKM. CDR3 length equals 15 residues. The CDR3, as DNA: TGTGCCAGCAGACTGTACAGAAGCCAGAACACTGAAGCTTTCTTT. Translation: CASRLYRSQNTEAFF.

V gene TRBV19 combines with J gene TRBJ1-4; 8 nucleotides align to TRBD1. The ends lost 5 bases at V and 8 bases at J; junction bases unmatched: 10. Germline CDR1 LNHDA, CDR2 SQIVND (reference sequence). This CDR3 is built from 15 residues. CDR3 sequence: CASSYGDRIREKLFF. The CDR3 nucleotides are TGTGCCAGTAGTTATGGGGACAGGATTCGGGAAAAACTGTTTTTT.

The genes are TRBV1 and TRBJ2-7; the table's D call TRBD1 went unverified against the DNA. TRBV1 is deemed a pseudogene. There are 13 residues in the CDR3. This CDR3 reads CTSSQEDNYEQYF. Written as DNA, the CDR3 is TGCACCAGCAGCCAAGAGGACAACTACGAGCAGTACTTC.

The chain combines TRBV7-2 with TRBJ1-6; 7 bases match TRBD1. The germline gives CDR1 SGHTA, CDR2 FQGNSA. This CDR3 spans 16 amino acids. Losses at the gene ends were 5 bases for V and 8 bases for J; bases not matched to a gene: 12. CDR3 DNA sequence: TGTGCCAGCAGCCAGGGACAGTCGGGGTATCATTCACCCCTCCACTTT. This sequence encodes CASSQGQSGYHSPLHF.

The V call is TRBV27, the J call TRBJ1-5; D is unclear. The germline CDR1 and CDR2 sequences are MNHEY and SMNVEV (reference sequence). V lost 3 bases to trimming and J lost 5 bases, with 8 bases between them. The CDR3 is 13 amino acids. The CDR3 reads CASSFGVHQPQHF. DNA for the CDR3: TGTGCCAGCAGTTTTGGAGTCCATCAGCCCCAGCATTTT.

There are a few counts of this clone. One end of the junction is discordant with germline, which a read error may explain. This chain connects TRBV29-1 to TRBJ1-4, with 8 positions matching TRBD1. This CDR3 is built from 13 residues. Germline V gene sequence: CDR1 SQVTM, CDR2 ANQGSEA. For the CDR3, the DNA is TGCAGCGTTGAAGACGGGGCAGGGGGCGAGTATCGTTTT. It specifies CSVEDGAGGEYRF.

This sequence joins TRBV15 and TRBJ1-5; 9 bases are shared with TRBD1. Losses at the gene ends were 5 bases for V and 6 bases for J; bases not matched to a gene: 17. From germline, CDR1 is LNHNV and CDR2 YYDKDF (reference sequence). The CDR3 length is 18 residues. The CDR3 bases are TGTGCCACCAGCTCTCCACGGGACAGGGCCTTTCGGGGTCAGCCCCAGCATTTT. It is translated as CATSSPRDRAFRGQPQHF.

This clone was seen only once. The chain combines TRBV19 with TRBJ1-1, with 7 bases matching TRBD1. The CDR3 is made up of 12 amino acids. The V segment lost 10 bases and the J segment 0 bases; nucleotides outside the gene matches: 2. The germline V gene encodes CDR1 LNHDA and CDR2 SQIVND (reference sequence). The CDR3 region has the DNA TGTGCCACGGGACAGATGAACACTGAAGCTTTCTTT. Translating it yields CATGQMNTEAFF. Combining the CDR3 with reference TRBV19 and TRBJ1-1 gives the whole variable domain DGGITQSPKYLFRKEGQNVTLSCEQNLNHDAMYWYRQDPGQGLRLIYYSQIVNDFQKGDIAEGYSVSREKKESFPLTVTSAQKNPTAFYLCATGQMNTEAFFGQGTRLTVV.

CDR3 loop: CASSLEWPGLSSGNTIYF. CDR3 sequence (DNA): TGTGCCAGCAGCTTAGAGTGGCCAGGACTAAGCTCTGGAAACACCATATATTTT. V is TRBV7-2 and J is TRBJ1-3, with unresolved D. The CDR3 has 18 amino acids. Trimming removed 1 base from V and 0 bases from J, with 16 bases in between. Germline CDR1 and CDR2: SGHTA and FQGNSA. The entire variable domain, with the rest obtained from reference TRBV7-2 and TRBJ1-3, is as follows: GAGVSQSPSNKVTEKGKDVELRCDPISGHTALYWYRQSLGQGLEFLIYFQGNSAPDKSGLPSDRFSAERTGGSVSTLTIQRTQQEDSAVYLCASSLEWPGLSSGNTIYFGEGSWLTVV.

V gene TRBV28 combines with J gene TRBJ2-7; D unresolved. Trimming removed 5 bases at V and 3 bases at J, with 14 bases between. Germline CDR1 MDHEN, CDR2 SYDVKM. This CDR3 has 14 amino acids. The DNA of the CDR3 is TGTGCCAGCAGTCAGAGGCAGCCAAACTACGAGCAGTACTTC. Its translation: CASSQRQPNYEQYF.

The chain uses TRBV2 and TRBJ1-5; D is possibly TRBD1 (6 bases). The ends were cut back, 6 bases at V and 1 base at J, with 13 bases in the middle. Germline-derived CDR1 and CDR2 are SNHLY and FYNNEI. This CDR3 has 15 amino acids. CDR3 sequence reads: CASRWTVRSNQPQHF. Written as DNA, the CDR3 is TGTGCCAGCAGGTGGACAGTTAGGAGCAATCAGCCCCAGCATTTT.

The chain employs TRBV5-4 and TRBJ1-2; D gene ambiguous. Germline lookup yields CDR1 SGHNT and CDR2 YYREEE (reference sequence). CDR3 length: 13 amino acids. V shed 3 bases and J shed 3 bases, with 9 bases lying between them. Here the CDR3 reads CASSSRFHYGYTF. The CDR3 DNA is TGTGCCAGCAGCTCCCGGTTCCACTATGGCTACACCTTC.

This chain joins TRBV10-2 and TRBJ1-5; the D is unclear. CDR3 length: 15 amino acids. Germline V gene data show CDR1 as WSHSY and CDR2 as SAAADI. V was shortened by 0 bases and J by 6 bases, with 12 bases between the two germline ends. The CDR3 bases are TGCGCCAGCAGTGAGTCTACTTATTGGTCTCAGCCCCAGCATTTT. This codes for CASSESTYWSQPQHF.

This chain links TRBV7-2 with TRBJ1-6; maybe TRBD1 (5 bases). Trimming stripped 2 bases from V and 10 bases from J, with 12 bases between. CDR1 is SGHTA and CDR2 is FQGNSA in the germline V gene. This CDR3 is 14 amino acids long. CDR3 in DNA: TGTGCCAGCAGCTTAATAGGGGTTGGGTCACCCCTCCACTTT. It encodes CASSLIGVGSPLHF.

The chain is built from TRBV7-9 and TRBJ1-3; D not resolved. Germline V gives CDR1 SEHNR, CDR2 FQNEAQ (reference sequence). This CDR3 has 16 residues. V was cut by 4 bases and J by 4 bases, with 17 bases left in between. The CDR3 loop is CASSYAGNTLGNTIYF. In DNA form, the CDR3 reads TGTGCCAGCAGCTACGCCGGGAACACTCTGGGAAACACCATATATTTT. Full variable domain (remainder filled in from reference TRBV7-9 and TRBJ1-3): DTGVSQNPRHKITKRGQNVTFRCDPISEHNRLYWYRQTLGQGPEFLTYFQNEAQLEKSRLLSDRFSAERPKGSFSTLEIQRTEQGDSAMYLCASSYAGNTLGNTIYFGEGSWLTVV.

The chain uses TRBV27 and TRBJ2-5; 11 bases fit TRBD2. CDR3 length equals 14 residues. Per the germline V gene, CDR1 is MNHEY and CDR2 is SMNVEV (reference sequence). V lost 9 bases to trimming and J lost 7 bases; unmatched junction nucleotides: 10. The CDR3 DNA reads as TGTGCCAGTCGCCGGGGGCTAGCGGGGGGGACCCAGTACTTC. This codes for CASRRGLAGGTQYF.

This chain connects TRBV27 to TRBJ1-2; TRBD1 agrees at 9 bases. Germline lookup yields CDR1 MNHEY and CDR2 SMNVEV (reference sequence). The CDR3 extends over 15 amino acids. Germline trimming cut 5 bases from V and 3 bases from J; bases unmatched to any gene: 7. The CDR3 reads CASSPSQGAYYGYTF. CDR3 in DNA: TGTGCCAGCAGTCCCTCACAGGGGGCCTACTATGGCTACACCTTC.